This T cell receptor (beta chain) was observed in a study of OX40 agonist ivuxolimab in advanced cancers. Here immunoSEQ multiplex PCR was the method, and the copy in TCRdb shows in-frame clones only, minus some. Of 80,000 to 95,000 clones detected, 80% to 90% appear once; the ten largest clones hold roughly 1.7%. Worth noting for this clone: Its matching antigen is unknown.

Regarding the study as a whole: More expanded clones were seen, on average, in CD8+ T cells than in CD4+.

The germline V gene encodes CDR1 SGHRS and CDR2 YFSETQ. This CDR3 spans 15 amino acids. After removal of 0 bases from V and 2 bases from J, the junction contained 4 bases not matched to a gene. The chain carries TRBV5-1 and TRBJ2-7; 8 nucleotides match TRBD1. The receptor was derived from an adult with an advanced solid tumor such as melanoma, head and neck, liver or kidney cancer. This specimen consisted of CD4+ or CD8+ T cells sorted from blood, obtained in a trial of the OX40 agonist ivuxolimab. CDR3 DNA sequence: TGCGCCAGCAGCTTGGATGGACAGGGACCCTACGAGCAGTACTTC. This translates into CASSLDGQGPYEQYF.